Listed below are T cell receptor beta chains from one sample, sequenced in a study of T cell responses to AZD1222 COVID-19 vaccine. The repertoire was sequenced with immunoSEQ multiplex PCR; TCRdb's copy has only in-frame clones and lacks some. The sample carries about 17,000 clones, around 83% recorded once. The material sequenced was peripheral blood, taken 28 days after the second AZD1222 dose. The source is an adult who received the AZD1222 COVID-19 vaccine. CDR3s include the opening cysteine and the closing phenylalanine or tryptophan. Each record gives: clone size, J gene, D gene, CDR3 length, V gene, CDR3 protein, CDR3 DNA. D genes are given only for firm matches. Clone size appears in some rows only: once, few, many, or a class for an expanded clone.

once TRBJ2-5 NA 14 TRBV6-4 CASSYRAVEETQYF TGTGCCAGCAGTTACAGGGCAGTAGAAGAGACCCAGTACTTC
NA TRBJ1-1 NA 14 TRBV7-9 CASSLQDTATEAFF TGTGCCAGCAGCTTACAGGACACTGCCACTGAAGCTTTCTTT
NA TRBJ2-7 TRBD1 13 TRBV7-8 CASSARDSYEQYF TGTGCCAGCAGCGCCCGGGACAGCTACGAGCAGTACTTC
NA TRBJ2-7 NA 15 TRBV7-8 CASSWNPLTGYEQYF TGTGCCAGCAGCTGGAATCCCCTTACAGGTTACGAGCAGTACTTC
NA TRBJ2-7 TRBD2 14 TRBV11-1 CASSSAGGRVEQYF TGTGCCAGCAGCTCTGCGGGGGGTCGGGTCGAGCAGTACTTC
NA TRBJ2-2 NA 14 TRBV5-8 CASSRSGYTGELFF TGTGCCAGCAGTAGATCAGGGTACACCGGGGAGCTGTTTTTT
few TRBJ2-2 TRBD1 15 TRBV9 CASSFWDSSTGELFF TGTGCCAGCAGCTTTTGGGACAGTTCAACCGGGGAGCTGTTTTTT
NA TRBJ2-1 NA 9 TRBV12-5 CACRLEQFF TGTGCTTGTCGGCTTGAGCAGTTCTTC
NA TRBJ1-3 NA 16 TRBV4-2 CASSQVSGGPGNTIYF TGTGCCAGCAGCCAAGTAAGCGGGGGACCTGGAAACACCATATATTTT
once TRBJ1-2 NA 16 TRBV27 CASSLRTGGTLYGYTF TGTGCCAGCAGTTTGCGAACAGGAGGCACGTTGTATGGCTACACCTTC
once TRBJ1-2 TRBD1 13 TRBV29-1 CSVSGGVNYGYTF TGCAGCGTCTCAGGGGGAGTCAACTATGGCTACACCTTC
NA TRBJ1-2 TRBD1 15 TRBV4-3 CASSQDTGALYGYTF TGCGCCAGCAGCCAAGACACAGGGGCGCTCTATGGCTACACCTTC
NA TRBJ1-6 NA 15 TRBV25-1 CASSDALGRHSPLHF TGTGCCAGCAGTGATGCTTTAGGACGGCATTCACCCCTCCACTTT
NA TRBJ1-5 TRBD1 13 TRBV6-2/TRBV6-3 CASSGTVNQPQHF TGTGCCAGCAGTGGGACAGTAAATCAGCCCCAGCATTTT
NA TRBJ1-3 NA 15 TRBV5-6 CASSLAMNRGNTIYF TGTGCCAGCAGCTTGGCCATGAACAGAGGAAACACCATATATTTT
NA TRBJ2-7 TRBD1 19 TRBV5-1 CASRHDRGTPFLSSYEQYF TGCGCCAGCAGACATGACAGGGGGACCCCTTTTTTATCGTCCTACGAGCAGTACTTC
NA TRBJ2-3 TRBD2 14 TRBV28 CASSTGGRADTQYF TGTGCCAGCAGTACGGGGGGGCGGGCCGATACGCAGTATTTT
NA TRBJ2-3 NA 16 TRBV9 CASSVAEGGATDTQYF TGTGCCAGCAGCGTAGCTGAAGGGGGGGCGACAGATACGCAGTATTTT
NA TRBJ2-3 NA 16 TRBV19 CASSIGSGLSTDTQYF TGTGCCAGTAGTATCGGCAGCGGGCTTAGCACAGATACGCAGTATTTT